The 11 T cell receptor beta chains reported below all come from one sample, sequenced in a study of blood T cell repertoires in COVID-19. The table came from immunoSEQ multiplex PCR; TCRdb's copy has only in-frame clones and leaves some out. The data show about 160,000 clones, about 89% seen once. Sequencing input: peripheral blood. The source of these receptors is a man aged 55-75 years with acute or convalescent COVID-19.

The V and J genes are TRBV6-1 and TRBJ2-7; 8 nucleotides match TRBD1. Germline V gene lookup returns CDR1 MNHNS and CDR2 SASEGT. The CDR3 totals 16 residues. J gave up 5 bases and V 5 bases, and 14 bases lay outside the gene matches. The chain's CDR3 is CASSQGQGFVLHEQYF. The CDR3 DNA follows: TGTGCCAGCAGTCAAGGACAGGGATTTGTTCTTCACGAGCAGTACTTC.

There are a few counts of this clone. The CDR3 protein is CASSPTGAYYGYTF. CDR3 sequence (DNA): TGTGCCAGCAGCCCAACAGGGGCGTACTATGGCTACACCTTC. The V and J genes are TRBV7-4 and TRBJ1-2; TRBD1 agrees at 7 bases. Germline values: CDR1 SGHVT, CDR2 SQSDAQ. This CDR3 spans 14 amino acids. The J segment lost 3 bases and the V segment lost 5 bases, leaving 6 bases of the junction unmatched.

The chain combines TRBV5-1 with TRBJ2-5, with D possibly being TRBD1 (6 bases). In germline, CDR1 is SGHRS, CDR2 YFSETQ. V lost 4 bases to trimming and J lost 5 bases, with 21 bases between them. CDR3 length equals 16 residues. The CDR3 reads CASSPEGQTGGETQYF. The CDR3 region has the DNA TGCGCCAGCAGCCCCGAGGGACAAACAGGTGGGGAGACCCAGTACTTC.

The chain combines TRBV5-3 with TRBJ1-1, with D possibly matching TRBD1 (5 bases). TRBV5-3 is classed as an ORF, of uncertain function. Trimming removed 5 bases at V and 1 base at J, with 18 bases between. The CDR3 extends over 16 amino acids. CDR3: CARSWSLPGSNTEAFF. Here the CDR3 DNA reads TGTGCCAGAAGTTGGAGCCTCCCAGGGTCGAACACTGAAGCTTTCTTT.

CDR3 nucleotide sequence: TGTGCCTGGAGTCGGGGGATTAGGACTGAAGCTTTCTTT. It codes for CAWSRGIRTEAFF. V and J are TRBV30 and TRBJ1-1, with D possibly matching TRBD1 (5 bases). The germline V gene encodes CDR1 GTSNPN and CDR2 SVGIG (reference sequence). The CDR3 has 13 residues. Trimming cost V 2 bases and J 5 bases, with 12 bases left between them.

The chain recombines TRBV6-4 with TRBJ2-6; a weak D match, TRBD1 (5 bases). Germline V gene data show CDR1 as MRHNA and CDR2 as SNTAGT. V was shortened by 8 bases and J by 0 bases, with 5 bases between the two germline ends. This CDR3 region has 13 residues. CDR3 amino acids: CASDSSGANVLTF. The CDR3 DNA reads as TGTGCCAGCGACAGCTCTGGGGCCAACGTCCTGACTTTC.

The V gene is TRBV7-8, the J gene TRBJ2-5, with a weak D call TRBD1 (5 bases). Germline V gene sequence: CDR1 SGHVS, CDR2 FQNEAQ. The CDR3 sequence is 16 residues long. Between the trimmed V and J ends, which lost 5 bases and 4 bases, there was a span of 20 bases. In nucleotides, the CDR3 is TGTGCCAGCAGCCATCCAGGACGCCCAAGGGGAGAGACCCAGTACTTC. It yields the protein CASSHPGRPRGETQYF.

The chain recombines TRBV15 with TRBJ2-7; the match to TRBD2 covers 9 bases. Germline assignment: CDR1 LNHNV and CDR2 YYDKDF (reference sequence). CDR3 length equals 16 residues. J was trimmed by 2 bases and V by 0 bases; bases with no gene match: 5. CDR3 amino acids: CATSRDLVAGAYEQYF. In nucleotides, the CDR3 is TGTGCCACCAGCAGAGATCTCGTAGCGGGGGCCTACGAGCAGTACTTC.

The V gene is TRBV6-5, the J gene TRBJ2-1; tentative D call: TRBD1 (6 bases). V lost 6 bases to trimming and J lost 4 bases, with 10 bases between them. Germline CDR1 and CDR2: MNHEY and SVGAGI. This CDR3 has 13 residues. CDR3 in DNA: TGTGCCAGCAGAAGGACAGAATACAATGAGCAGTTCTTC. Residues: CASRRTEYNEQFF.

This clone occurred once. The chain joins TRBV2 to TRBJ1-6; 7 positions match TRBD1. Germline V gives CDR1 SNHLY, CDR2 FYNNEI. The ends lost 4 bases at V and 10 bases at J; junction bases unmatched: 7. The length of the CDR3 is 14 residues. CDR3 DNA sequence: TGTGCCAGCAGTGTGCGACAGGGCGGCTCACCCCTCCACTTT. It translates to CASSVRQGGSPLHF. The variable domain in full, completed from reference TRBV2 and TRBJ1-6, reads EPEVTQTPSHQVTQMGQEVILRCVPISNHLYFYWYRQILGQKVEFLVSFYNNEISEKSEIFDDQFSVERPDGSNFTLKIRSTKLEDSAMYFCASSVRQGGSPLHFGNGTRLTVT.

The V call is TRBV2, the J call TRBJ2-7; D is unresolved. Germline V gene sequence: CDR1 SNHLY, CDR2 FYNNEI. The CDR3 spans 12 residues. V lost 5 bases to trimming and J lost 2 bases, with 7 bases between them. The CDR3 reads CASSPVPYEQYF. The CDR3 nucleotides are TGTGCCAGCAGTCCAGTCCCCTACGAGCAGTACTTC.